Listed here are 9 T cell receptor beta chains from one sample, sequenced in a study of blood T cell repertoires in COVID-19. Sequencing used immunoSEQ multiplex PCR; TCRdb keeps in-frame clones, though not all of them. The sample holds about 130,000 clones, about 86% seen once. The sequencing sample was made of PBMCs or T cells enriched from blood (not recorded which). The origin of the receptors is a man aged 50 to 60 who had recovered from COVID-19.

The rearrangement uses TRBV5-6 and TRBJ2-3; the match to TRBD2 covers 10 bases. Unmatched junction bases numbered 10, after V lost 4 bases and J lost 2 bases. Germline values: CDR1 SGHDT, CDR2 YYEEEE. The CDR3 consists of 17 residues. CDR3 region: CASSPITSGENTDTQYF. DNA for the CDR3: TGTGCCAGCAGCCCTATCACTAGCGGGGAAAACACAGATACGCAGTATTTT. Looking up the rest from reference TRBV5-6 and TRBJ2-3 gives the full variable domain: DAGVTQSPTHLIKTRGQQVTLRCSPKSGHDTVSWYQQALGQGPQFIFQYYEEEERQRGNFPDRFSGHQFPNYSSELNVNALLLGDSALYLCASSPITSGENTDTQYFGPGTRLTVL.

This clone was detected only a few times. The chain employs TRBV7-2 and TRBJ1-1; TRBD1 might be the D (6 bases). The length of the CDR3 is 18 residues. CDR1 is SGHTA, CDR2 FQGNSA, per germline. V was clipped by 2 bases and J by 5 bases, with 24 bases between them. CDR3 in amino acids: CASSLPPGAPRGRTEAFF. CDR3 in DNA: TGTGCCAGCAGCTTACCTCCAGGGGCCCCTAGGGGAAGGACTGAAGCTTTCTTT.

V gene TRBV7-2 combines with J gene TRBJ2-5; 7 bases line up with TRBD1. V trimming: 5 bases; J trimming: 5 bases; junction bases outside the gene matches: 8. Germline V gene sequence: CDR1 SGHTA, CDR2 FQGNSA. This CDR3 has 14 amino acids. The CDR3 reads CASSLDRAWETQYF. CDR3 nucleotide sequence: TGTGCCAGCAGCCTCGACAGGGCGTGGGAGACCCAGTACTTC. The full variable domain, completed using reference TRBV7-2 and TRBJ2-5, is GAGVSQSPSNKVTEKGKDVELRCDPISGHTALYWYRQSLGQGLEFLIYFQGNSAPDKSGLPSDRFSAERTGGSVSTLTIQRTQQEDSAVYLCASSLDRAWETQYFGPGTRLLVL.

CDR3 residues: CASSQDLSRHREPQHF. In DNA form, the CDR3 reads TGCGCCAGCAGCCAAGACTTGAGCAGGCATAGAGAGCCCCAGCATTTT. The chain joins TRBV4-3 to TRBJ1-5; D remains ambiguous. Germline assignment: CDR1 LGHNA and CDR2 YSLEER. The V and J ends lost 0 bases and 8 bases respectively, with 17 bases between them. The CDR3 contains 16 residues.

The V call is TRBV19, the J call TRBJ1-6; perhaps TRBD1 as D (6 bases). V was pared by 8 bases and J by 0 bases, with 20 bases between. The CDR3 extends over 18 amino acids. Germline values: CDR1 LNHDA, CDR2 SQIVND (reference sequence). In nucleotides, the CDR3 is TGTGCCAGTCGAGACCCTCTTACAGGGAGCTCCTATAATTCACCCCTCCACTTT. Translated: CASRDPLTGSSYNSPLHF.

V gene TRBV7-6 combines with J gene TRBJ1-1; TRBD1 aligns across 7 bases. Germline loops: CDR1 SGHVS, CDR2 FNYEAQ. The CDR3 is 14 amino acids. V dropped 5 bases and J dropped 5; count of bases not matched to a gene: 8. This CDR3 reads CASSLRQGGTEAFF. The CDR3 coding sequence is TGTGCCAGCAGCCTCAGACAGGGTGGGACTGAAGCTTTCTTT.

The V call is TRBV7-6, the J call TRBJ2-7, with TRBD1 matching over 8 bases. Germline CDR1 and CDR2: SGHVS and FNYEAQ. After removal of 5 bases from V and 7 bases from J, the junction contained 4 bases not matched to a gene. The length of the CDR3 is 12 residues. The CDR3 is CASSVQGGEQYF. The CDR3 DNA follows: TGTGCCAGCAGCGTACAGGGGGGAGAGCAGTACTTC.

V and J are TRBV18 and TRBJ2-7; the match to TRBD2 covers 8 bases. Trimming cost V 2 bases and J 6 bases; bases outside gene matches: 9. The CDR3 length is 15 residues. Per germline, CDR1 KGHSH and CDR2 LQKENI. CDR3 residues: CASSPEIAGNGEQYF. CDR3 in DNA: TGTGCCAGCTCACCAGAGATAGCGGGGAATGGCGAGCAGTACTTC.

The rearrangement links TRBV19 to TRBJ2-2; a weak D match, TRBD1 (6 bases). Germline V gene data show CDR1 as LNHDA and CDR2 as SQIVND (reference sequence). V lost 6 bases and J 4 bases, leaving 15 bases between the germline ends. This CDR3 has 15 residues. As DNA, the CDR3 is TGTGCCAGTAGCCCCGCAGGGGTTGCCACCGGGGAGCTGTTTTTT. Translated: CASSPAGVATGELFF.